This TCR beta chain was identified during a study of response to subunit inactivated influenza vaccine. Whole-study findings and limits: New T cells are recruited in small numbers by each seasonal influenza vaccination, according to the authors' suggestion.

The sample holds a few counts of this clonotype. The target antigen is unknown. The CDR3 is 13 residues long. Trimming removed 4 bases from V and 7 bases from J; junction bases left unmatched: 6. The germline gives CDR1 SGHNT, CDR2 YYREEE (reference sequence). Each CDR3 protein is one row after TCRdb ran MiXCR on the RT-PCR reads. The sample shows roughly 790,000 distinct CDR3 sequences, 21% of them seen only once. Material: PBMCs from blood, obtained roughly 5 days after vaccination. The clonotype originates from a man aged 45-60 years who received an inactivated influenza vaccine. The chain links TRBV5-4 to TRBJ2-3, with 7 bases matching TRBD1. The CDR3 loop is CASSAGTDHTQYF. As DNA, the CDR3 is TGTGCCAGCAGCGCCGGGACAGACCATACGCAGTATTTT.